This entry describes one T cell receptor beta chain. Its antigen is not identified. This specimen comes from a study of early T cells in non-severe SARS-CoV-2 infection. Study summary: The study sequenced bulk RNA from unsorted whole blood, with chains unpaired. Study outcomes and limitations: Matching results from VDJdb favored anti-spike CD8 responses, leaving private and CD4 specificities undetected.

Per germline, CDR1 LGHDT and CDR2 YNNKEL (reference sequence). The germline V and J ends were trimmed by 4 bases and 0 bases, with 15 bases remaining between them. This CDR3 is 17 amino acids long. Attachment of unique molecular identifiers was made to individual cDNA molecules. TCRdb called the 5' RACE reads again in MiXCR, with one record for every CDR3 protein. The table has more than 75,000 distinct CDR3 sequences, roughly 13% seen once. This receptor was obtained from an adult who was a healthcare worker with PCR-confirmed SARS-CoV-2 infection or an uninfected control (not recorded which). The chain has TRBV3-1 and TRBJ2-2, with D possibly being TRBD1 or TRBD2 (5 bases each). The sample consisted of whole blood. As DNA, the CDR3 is TGTGCCAGCAGCCCCGCGGCTCAGGGAGCGAACACCGGGGAGCTGTTTTTT. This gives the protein CASSPAAQGANTGELFF.